The entry below gives a single T cell receptor (beta chain) sequence along with its context. No antigen is known for it. The record originates from a study of response to subunit inactivated influenza vaccine. Regarding the study as a whole: Authors suggested each seasonal influenza vaccination recruits few new T cells.

Trimming shortened V by 1 base and J by 0 bases, and 10 bases separated the two germline ends. The CDR3 is 15 amino acids. CDR1 is LGHDT, CDR2 YNNKEL, per germline (reference sequence). One entry per CDR3 protein, called by TCRdb with MiXCR from the RT-PCR reads. The sample contains hundreds of thousands of distinct CDR3 sequences, around a sixth of which appear only once. The gene calls are TRBV3-1 and TRBJ2-7, with D perhaps matching TRBD2 (7 bases). The clonotype comes from a man aged 50 or older who received an inactivated influenza vaccine. The source material was PBMCs from blood, sampled roughly 5 days after vaccination. The CDR3 loop is CASSQGGGLSYEQYF. CDR3 bases: TGTGCCAGCAGCCAAGGCGGGGGCCTCTCCTACGAGCAGTACTTC.